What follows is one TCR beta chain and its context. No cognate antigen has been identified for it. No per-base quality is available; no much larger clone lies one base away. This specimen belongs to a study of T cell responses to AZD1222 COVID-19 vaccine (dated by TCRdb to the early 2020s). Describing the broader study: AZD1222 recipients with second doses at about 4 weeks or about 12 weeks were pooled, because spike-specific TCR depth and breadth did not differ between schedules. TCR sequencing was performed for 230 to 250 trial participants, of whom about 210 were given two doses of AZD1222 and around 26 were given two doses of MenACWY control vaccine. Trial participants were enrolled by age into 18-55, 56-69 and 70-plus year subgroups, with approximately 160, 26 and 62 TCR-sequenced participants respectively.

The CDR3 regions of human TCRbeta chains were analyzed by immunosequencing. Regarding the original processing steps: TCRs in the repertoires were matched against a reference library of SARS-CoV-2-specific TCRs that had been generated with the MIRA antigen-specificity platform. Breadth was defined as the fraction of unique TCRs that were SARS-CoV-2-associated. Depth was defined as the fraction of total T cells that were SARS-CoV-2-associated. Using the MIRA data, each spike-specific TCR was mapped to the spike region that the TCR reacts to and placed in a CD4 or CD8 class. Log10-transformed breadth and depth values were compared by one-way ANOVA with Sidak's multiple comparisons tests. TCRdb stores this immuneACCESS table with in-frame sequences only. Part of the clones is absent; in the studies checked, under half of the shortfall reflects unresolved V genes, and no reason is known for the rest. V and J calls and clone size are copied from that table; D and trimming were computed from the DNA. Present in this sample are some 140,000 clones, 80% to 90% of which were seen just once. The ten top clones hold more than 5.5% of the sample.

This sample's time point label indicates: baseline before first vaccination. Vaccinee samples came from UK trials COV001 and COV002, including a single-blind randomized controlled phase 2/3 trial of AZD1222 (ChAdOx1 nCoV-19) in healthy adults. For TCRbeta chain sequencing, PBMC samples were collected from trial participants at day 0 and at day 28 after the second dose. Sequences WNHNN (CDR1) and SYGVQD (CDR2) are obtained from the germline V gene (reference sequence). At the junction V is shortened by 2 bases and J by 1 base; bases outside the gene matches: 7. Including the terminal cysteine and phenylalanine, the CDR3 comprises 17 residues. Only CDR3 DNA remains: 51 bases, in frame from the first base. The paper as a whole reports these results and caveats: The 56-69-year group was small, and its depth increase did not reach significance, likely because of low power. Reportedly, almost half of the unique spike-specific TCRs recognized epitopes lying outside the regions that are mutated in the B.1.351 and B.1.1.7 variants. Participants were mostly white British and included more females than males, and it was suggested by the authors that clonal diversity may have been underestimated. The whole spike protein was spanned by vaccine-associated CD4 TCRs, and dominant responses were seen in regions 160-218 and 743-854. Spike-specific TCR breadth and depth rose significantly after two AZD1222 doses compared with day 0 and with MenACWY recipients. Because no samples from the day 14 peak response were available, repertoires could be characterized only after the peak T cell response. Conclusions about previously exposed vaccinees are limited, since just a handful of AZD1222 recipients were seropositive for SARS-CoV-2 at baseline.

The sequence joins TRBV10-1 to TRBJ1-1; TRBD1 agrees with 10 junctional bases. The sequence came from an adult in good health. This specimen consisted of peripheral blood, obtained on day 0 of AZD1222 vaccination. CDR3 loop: CASSEDWGQGQNTEAFF. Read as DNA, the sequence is TGCGCCAGCAGTGAGGATTGGGGACAGGGGCAGAACACTGAAGCTTTCTTT.